This T cell receptor beta chain was recorded in a study of metastatic and nonmetastatic thyroid tumors. Per the study methods: The study's classifier, a distant-metastasis tool for papillary thyroid cancer, was built using CDR3 differences across clinicopathological groups. Using MiXCR, TCRdb reanalyzed the PCR reads. TCRdb's processing, not the authors', yielded these V and J calls. The sample has roughly 18,000 clones, 30% to 40% seen once. V was cut by 8 bases and J by 9 bases, with 14 bases left in between. The CDR3 extends over 13 amino acids. Germline lookup yields CDR1 SNHLY and CDR2 FYNNEI. None of the patients had undergone any treatment ahead of thyroid surgery.

Source material: tumor tissue. The receptor was isolated from a female donor with papillary thyroid cancer or a benign thyroid nodule (not recorded which). Some clones in this sample may be carry-over from other donors' samples. This rearrangement joins TRBV2 to TRBJ1-6; D is unresolved. Written as DNA, the CDR3 is TGTGCCAGCGGGGAGGCCCCCGTTTCACCCCTCCACTTT. It encodes CASGEAPVSPLHF.